A selection of T cell receptor beta chains follows, all from one sample in a study of cytomegalovirus exposure and HLA in healthy donors. Clones were read by immunoSEQ multiplex PCR, and TCRdb kept only the in-frame ones, dropping some. This table holds 150,000 to 200,000 clones, 70% to 85% found once. Sample: PBMCs. Receptors were obtained from a man between 18 and 29 years old in good health and CMV-seronegative. The CDR3 runs from the conserved cysteine through the conserved F or W. A D gene is named only where the DNA matches it firmly. A clone size is listed for some rows: how often the clone was seen (once, few, many), or a class if it is expanded.

>TRBV4-2|TRBJ2-6|-|-
TGTGCCAGCAGTCTCAACAGGTTCCAAGTACCCTCTGGGGCCAACGTCCTGACTTTC
CASSLNRFQVPSGANVLTF
>TRBV2|TRBJ2-7|-|-
TGTGCCAGCGCCAGTGGGGCGGCGGTAAACTACGAGCAGTACTTC
CASASGAAVNYEQYF
>TRBV5-3|TRBJ2-7|-|TRBD1
TGTGCCATAACCCCTTCCGGGACAGGCATGTACGAGCAGTACTTC
CAITPSGTGMYEQYF
>TRBV18|TRBJ2-7|once|TRBD1
TGTGCCAGCTCACCTACGACAGGGGGCTACGAGCAGTACTTC
CASSPTTGGYEQYF
>TRBV11-3|TRBJ2-7|few|TRBD2
TGTGCCAGCAGCTTAGATGGCGGGAGCGGCTACGAGCAGTACTTC
CASSLDGGSGYEQYF
>TRBV11-1|TRBJ2-2|-|-
TGTGCCAGCAGCTTAAGGGGCGGGGAGCTGTTTTTT
CASSLRGGELFF
>TRBV6-6|TRBJ2-3|once|TRBD1
TGTGCCAGCAGTTACTCCGGGACAGCCAGCACAGATACGCAGTATTTT
CASSYSGTASTDTQYF
>TRBV10-3|TRBJ1-4|few|TRBD1
TGTGCCAGCTCGACCGGGACAGGGAGGGCGGTTGGTGAAAAACTGTTTTTT
CASSTGTGRAVGEKLFF
>TRBV19|TRBJ1-5|few|-
TGTGCCAGTACCCCTTATAGCAATCAGCCCCAGCATTTT
CASTPYSNQPQHF
>TRBV2|TRBJ2-1|-|-
TGTGCCAGCAGACTAGATTACCGTGAGCAGTTCTTC
CASRLDYREQFF
>TRBV5-6|TRBJ1-2|once|-
TGTGCCAGCAGCATAGGGGCAATGAACTATGGCTACACCTTC
CASSIGAMNYGYTF
>TRBV27|TRBJ1-2|-|TRBD1
TGTGCCAGCAGGGGACAGGGGGCGGACGGCTATGGCTACACCTTC
CASRGQGADGYGYTF
>TRBV30|TRBJ1-2|once|-
TGTGCCTGGAGTGTACAAAGGGGGAAACTCAAGGACTATGGCTACACCTTC
CAWSVQRGKLKDYGYTF
>TRBV30|TRBJ2-3|-|-
TGTGCCTGGAGTGTATGGGGGGTCGGGGATACGCAGTATTTT
CAWSVWGVGDTQYF
>TRBV2|TRBJ2-3|-|TRBD1
TGTGCCAGCACCCCAAGGAACAGGGGGACAGATACGCAGTATTTT
CASTPRNRGTDTQYF
>TRBV30|TRBJ1-1|-|-
TGTGCCTGGAGTGTCGATGCTGGAGCTGAAGCTTTCTTT
CAWSVDAGAEAFF
>TRBV5-1|TRBJ2-4|-|-
TGCGCCAGCAGCTTGGGGGGCAGCGGGCTAAACATTCAGTACTTC
CASSLGGSGLNIQYF
>TRBV19|TRBJ2-5|-|-
TGTGCCAGTAGTATAGTAGGTCGGCGGCAAGAGACCCAGTACTTC
CASSIVGRRQETQYF
>TRBV7-8|TRBJ1-1|once|-
TGTGCCAGCAGCTCAAGTTGGGGGGTTGAAGCTTTCTTT
CASSSSWGVEAFF
>TRBV4-2|TRBJ1-2|few|-
TGTGCCAGCAGCCAAGATCCCGGAGATGGCTACACCTTC
CASSQDPGDGYTF
>TRBV30|TRBJ1-2|-|-
TGTGCCTGGAGGGGGGGAAGTAACGGCTACACCTTC
CAWRGGSNGYTF
>TRBV15|TRBJ2-5|-|TRBD1
TGTGCCACCAGCCCCCCCTCGAGGAGACAGGGTCGGTCGGGTTCAGAGACCCAGTACTTC
CATSPPSRRQGRSGSETQYF
>TRBV4-1|TRBJ1-3|-|-
TGCGCCAGCAGCCGGGTTCCGGGGGCTGGAAACACCATATATTTT
CASSRVPGAGNTIYF
>TRBV19|TRBJ1-2|-|-
TGTGCCAGTAGTATCGGGCACCAGGGTGGCTATGGCTACACCTTC
CASSIGHQGGYGYTF
>TRBV30|TRBJ2-4|-|-
TGTGCCTGGGCTACGGACAGCGTGGGAAACATTCAGTACTTC
CAWATDSVGNIQYF
>TRBV19|TRBJ1-2|once|-
TGTGCCAGTAGCACTCTCCCGATCCCGAACTATGGCTACACCTTC
CASSTLPIPNYGYTF
>TRBV2|TRBJ1-1|-|TRBD1
TGTGCCAGCTCAGCCGACAGGGGGCTTGAAGCTTTCTTT
CASSADRGLEAFF
>TRBV4-1|TRBJ1-2|-|-
TGCGCCAGCAGCCATGGAGGGAGTAGTGGGATTGGCTACACCTTC
CASSHGGSSGIGYTF
>TRBV13|TRBJ2-5|-|TRBD1
TGTGCCAGCAGAAACAGGGGAATGAAGACCCAGTACTTC
CASRNRGMKTQYF
>TRBV5-6|TRBJ1-4|-|TRBD1
TGTGCCAGCAGCAACAGACAGGGGGCTAATGAAAAACTGTTTTTT
CASSNRQGANEKLFF
>TRBV7-2|TRBJ2-7|once|-
TGTGCCAGCAGCTTAGAGGTCAGGCCCTACGAGCAGTACTTC
CASSLEVRPYEQYF
>TRBV4-2|TRBJ1-3|-|-
TGTGCCAGCAGCCACGCGGGCCGCAACACCATATATTTT
CASSHAGRNTIYF
>TRBV20-1|TRBJ1-4|-|-
TGCAGTTTCTCAACTAATGAAAAACTGTTTTTT
CSFSTNEKLFF
>TRBV10-1|TRBJ1-5|-|-
TGCGCCAGCAGATGGGTGGGGCCAGCAAGTCAGCCCCAGCATTTT
CASRWVGPASQPQHF
>TRBV19|TRBJ1-2|-|-
TGTGCCAGTAGTATTAAGGCAGGGGTTGGCTACACCTTC
CASSIKAGVGYTF
>TRBV5-1|TRBJ1-2|-|-
TGCGCCAGCAGGACAGGAGATAACTATGGCTACACCTTC
CASRTGDNYGYTF
>TRBV20-1|TRBJ2-1|-|-
TGCAGTGCTATCGACAATGAGCAGTTCTTC
CSAIDNEQFF
>TRBV19|TRBJ2-1|once|TRBD2
TGTGCCAGTAGTAGGCCTAGCGGGAGGTCCTACAATGAGCAGTTCTTC
CASSRPSGRSYNEQFF
>TRBV7-2|TRBJ2-6|once|-
TGTGCCAGCAGACCCGACAGACCACTTATCTCTGGGGCCAACGTCCTGACTTTC
CASRPDRPLISGANVLTF
>TRBV10-3|TRBJ2-6|few|-
TGTGCCATCAGTGAGTCTAGGGGCACCGGGGCCAACGTCCTGACTTTC
CAISESRGTGANVLTF
>TRBV21-1|TRBJ2-3|-|-
TGTGCCAGCCGGGTAGCCGGGGACAGGCTACTAGCGGGGAACACAGATACGCAGTATTTT
CASRVAGDRLLAGNTDTQYF
>TRBV6-5|TRBJ2-1|-|-
TGTGCCAGCAGTTATGGCCTCGGAGGTCTCAGGAAGCAGTTCTTC
CASSYGLGGLRKQFF
>TRBV18|TRBJ2-7|-|TRBD1
TGTGCCAGCTCAAACCGGAGACAGGGGCGTCCCTACTCCTACGAGCAGTACTTC
CASSNRRQGRPYSYEQYF
>TRBV27|TRBJ2-5|-|TRBD1
TGTGCCAGCCCCCCATCCTTGGGGGGACAGGGTGAAGAGCAGTACTTC
CASPPSLGGQGEEQYF
>TRBV5-4|TRBJ2-7|-|TRBD1
TGTGCCAGCAGCTTGGACAGGGGGCTGATCGAGCAGTACTTC
CASSLDRGLIEQYF
>TRBV12-5|TRBJ2-7|-|TRBD2
TGTGCTAGTGGTTTGGTCGTAAGCGGGAGCAACCCCTACGAGCAGTACTTC
CASGLVVSGSNPYEQYF
>TRBV11-3|TRBJ2-7|-|-
TGTGCCAGCAGCTTATCCAGGGGGGTTTACGAGCAGTACTTC
CASSLSRGVYEQYF
>TRBV27|TRBJ1-2|-|-
TGTGCCACCGGGGGTACCGACAGCTCTAACTATGGCTACACCTTC
CATGGTDSSNYGYTF
>TRBV4-2|TRBJ2-7|-|-
TGTGCCAGCAGCCAAGTGTTGCAGGGCTTCATAACGACCTTC
CASSQVLQGFITTF
>TRBV7-2|TRBJ2-6|-|TRBD2
TGTGCCAGCAGCTTAGTAGCGGGGGCCTCCTCTGGGGCCAACGTCCTGACTTTC
CASSLVAGASSGANVLTF
>TRBV11-2|TRBJ2-3|-|TRBD2
TGTGCCAGCAGCCCACGGGGGGACTTTGCCACAGATACGCAGTATTTT
CASSPRGDFATDTQYF